This T cell receptor (beta chain) was observed in a study of CD8 T cells in ankylosing spondylitis. V gave up 1 base and J gave up 8 bases; unmatched junction bases: 8. The V gene's germline CDR1 is SEHNR and CDR2 FQNEAQ (reference sequence). CDR3 length: 15 amino acids. This clonotype was counted many times. MiXCR, run by TCRdb on the 5' RACE reads, gives a single entry per CDR3 protein. The table includes fewer than 200,000 distinct CDR3 sequences, about 20% detected once. Specimen: blood, either unsorted or a sorted T cell fraction (not recorded which). This receptor was taken from a male donor between 10 and 30 years old with ankylosing spondylitis or in good health (not recorded which). The rearrangement joins TRBV7-9 to TRBJ2-1; 7 bases are shared with TRBD1. CDR3 in DNA: TGTGCCAGCAGCTTAGTGACAGGGAGAAGTTATGAGCAGTTCTTC. It encodes CASSLVTGRSYEQFF.